What follows are 32 T cell receptor beta chains derived from one specimen sequenced in a study of Tregs in tolerant kidney transplant recipients (dated by TCRdb to the late 2010s). This specimen's time point label, per the study, means: 6 months after combined kidney and bone marrow transplant. Related donors were used in the transplants with nonmyeloablative bone marrow transplantation, and mixed chimerism was transient in the human trials. The library relied on the immunoSEQ multiplex PCR assay. In its TCRdb copy, this immuneACCESS table keeps in-frame sequences only and misses some clones. Where compared with another copy, unresolved V genes explain less than half of these, and the others have no known cause. For this sample the table gives around 64,000 clones, of which 80% to 90% were detected only once. Of the sample, under 4.5% is held by the ten largest clones. The specimen comprised CD4+ T cells from blood (PBMCs), sampled 6 months after the transplant. These receptors all stem from a human patient who received a combined kidney and bone marrow transplant. Following a transplant, some T cells may be graft donor cells, not patient cells.

The J gene is TRBJ1-1, the V gene TRBV7-2; TRBD1 matches at 7 bases. Germline V gives CDR1 SGHTA, CDR2 FQGNSA. Trimming took 5 bases from V and 1 from J; bases not matched to a gene: 7. The CDR3 length is 15 residues. CDR3 sequence: CASSATGTANTEAFF. The CDR3 DNA sequence: TGTGCCAGCAGCGCAACCGGGACAGCGAACACTGAAGCTTTCTTT.

This clone came up a few times. Additional DNA sequences in this sample encode the identical CDR3. The chain joins TRBV7-8 to TRBJ1-6; TRBD1 matches 8 bases. Germline loops: CDR1 SGHVS, CDR2 FQNEAQ. V dropped 3 bases and J dropped 7; count of bases not matched to a gene: 5. This CDR3 region has 15 residues. DNA for the CDR3: TGTGCCAGCAGCTTGAGGACAGGGTCGAATTCACCCCTCCACTTT. This codes for CASSLRTGSNSPLHF.

The rearrangement uses TRBV5-1 and TRBJ2-2; D is perhaps TRBD2 (6 bases). The V end lost 5 bases, the J end lost 5 bases, and 16 bases lay between the germline ends. Germline CDR1 reads SGHRS; CDR2 reads YFSETQ. This CDR3 has 15 amino acids. CDR3 sequence (DNA): TGCGCCAGCAGGGGGGGTACACGTTTTACCGGGGAGCTGTTTTTT. This sequence encodes CASRGGTRFTGELFF.

The J gene is TRBJ2-7, the V gene TRBV5-5; D call uncertain. This CDR3 has 14 residues. Trimming pared 2 bases from V and 0 bases from J, leaving 9 bases between. CDR1 is SGHKS and CDR2 is YYEKEE in the germline V gene (reference sequence). The CDR3 DNA sequence: TGTGCCAGCAGCTTAGTAACCAGCTCCTACGAGCAGTACTTC. This sequence encodes CASSLVTSSYEQYF.

The V and J genes are TRBV4-3 and TRBJ2-7; D may be TRBD2 (6 bases). The CDR3 runs to 18 residues. V was pared by 2 bases and J by 1 base, with 21 bases between. The germline V gene has CDR1 LGHNA and CDR2 YSLEER. The CDR3 protein is CASSQTRSRESLSYEQYF. The CDR3 coding sequence is TGCGCCAGCAGCCAAACTCGTTCCCGGGAGTCCCTATCCTACGAGCAGTACTTC.

The chain recombines TRBV7-2 with TRBJ2-7; possible D gene TRBD2, 5 bases. Looked up from germline, CDR1 is SGHTA and CDR2 is FQGNSA. This CDR3 region has 13 residues. Trimming cost V 1 base and J 6 bases, with 10 bases left between them. The CDR3 is CASSLGAGVEQYF. The CDR3 DNA sequence: TGTGCCAGCAGCTTAGGGGCGGGTGTCGAGCAGTACTTC.

The chain has TRBV5-4 and TRBJ1-2; the match to TRBD1 covers 10 bases. This CDR3 region has 15 residues. Per germline, CDR1 SGHNT and CDR2 YYREEE (reference sequence). J lost 5 bases, V lost 4 bases, and 8 bases had no gene match. The CDR3: CASSLTGGGRYGYTF. The CDR3 bases are TGTGCCAGCAGCCTGACAGGGGGCGGAAGATATGGCTACACCTTC.

The chain employs TRBV10-3 and TRBJ2-7, with D maybe TRBD1 (7 bases). This CDR3 is 14 amino acids long. Looked up from germline, CDR1 is ENHRY and CDR2 is SYGVKD. V lost 7 bases and J 0 bases, leaving 13 bases between the germline ends. CDR3 coding DNA: TGTGCCATCAAGGGACAGACTAGCTCCTACGAGCAGTACTTC. This sequence encodes CAIKGQTSSYEQYF.

The CDR3 is CASSLSLGQFYGYTF. CDR3 nucleotide sequence: TGTGCCAGCAGTTTATCCCTGGGACAGTTCTATGGCTACACCTTC. This sequence joins TRBV28 and TRBJ1-2; TRBD1 matches 7 bases. Germline-derived CDR1 and CDR2 are MDHEN and SYDVKM. V lost 1 base, J lost 4 bases, and 6 bases stayed unmatched. The CDR3 is 15 residues long.

V gene TRBV18 combines with J gene TRBJ1-1; 9 bases agree with TRBD1. The CDR3 runs 12 residues. CDR1 and CDR2 from the germline V gene are KGHSH and LQKENI. V shed 6 bases and J 7 bases; nucleotides not matched to a gene: 3. CDR3 loop: CASSQGQGEAFF. As DNA, the CDR3 is TGTGCCAGCTCCCAGGGACAGGGTGAAGCTTTCTTT.

The chain is built from TRBV7-9 and TRBJ2-1, with TRBD1 matching over 12 bases. The CDR3 length is 15 residues. The germline gives CDR1 SEHNR, CDR2 FQNEAQ (reference sequence). V shed 5 bases, J shed 8 bases, and the junction held 7 bases outside the gene matches. The CDR3 DNA is TGTGCCAGCAGCCCGGGACAGGGGGCGATCTATGAGCAGTTCTTC. Its translation is CASSPGQGAIYEQFF.

The chain is built from TRBV9 and TRBJ2-3, with 11 bases fitting TRBD2. Looked up from germline, CDR1 is SGDLS and CDR2 is YYNGEE. CDR3 size: 16 residues. The V gene end was trimmed by 0 bases and the J gene end by 4 bases; junction bases not matched to a gene: 4. The CDR3 nucleotides are TGTGCCAGCAGCGTAGGGGCTAGCGGGGGGTCAGATACGCAGTATTTT. This codes for CASSVGASGGSDTQYF.

This clone was seen a single time. The same CDR3 is also encoded by other DNA sequences in this sample. V is TRBV5-1 and J is TRBJ2-5; D is possibly TRBD1 (6 bases). The CDR3 loop spans 13 amino acids. Germline CDR1 reads SGHRS; CDR2 reads YFSETQ. Trimming removed 2 bases from V and 2 bases from J, with 7 bases in between. The CDR3 is CASSFTGQETQYF. The CDR3 DNA reads TGCGCCAGCAGCTTTACAGGGCAAGAGACCCAGTACTTC. Drawing the rest from reference TRBV5-1 and TRBJ2-5, the complete variable domain is KAGVTQTPRYLIKTRGQQVTLSCSPISGHRSVSWYQQTPGQGLQFLFEYFSETQRNKGNFPGRFSGRQFSNSRSEMNVSTLELGDSALYLCASSFTGQETQYFGPGTRLLVL.

By sample fraction, this clone is medium-sized (0.01 to 0.1%). Different DNA sequences within this sample yield the same CDR3. The chain recombines TRBV19 with TRBJ1-2; no reliable D call. CDR3 size: 12 residues. Deletions cut 5 bases from V and 2 bases from J, with 6 bases between. The germline V gene has CDR1 LNHDA and CDR2 SQIVND (reference sequence). The CDR3 coding sequence is TGTGCCAGTAGTTTACAGAACTATGGCTACACCTTC. Amino acids: CASSLQNYGYTF.

V and J are TRBV11-2 and TRBJ1-1; 8 positions agree with TRBD1. Germline V gene sequence: CDR1 SGHAT, CDR2 FQNNGV. V shed 5 bases and J 5 bases; nucleotides not matched to a gene: 13. This CDR3 has 16 amino acids. The CDR3 is CASSPWTGRGGTEAFF. The CDR3 bases are TGTGCCAGCAGCCCCTGGACAGGGCGGGGGGGGACTGAAGCTTTCTTT.

The CDR3 protein is CASSSGLGDEQYF. The CDR3 coding sequence is TGCGCCAGCAGCTCGGGACTAGGGGACGAGCAGTACTTC. The V call is TRBV5-1, the J call TRBJ2-7, with 8 nucleotides matching TRBD2. The CDR3 totals 13 residues. The V gene end was trimmed by 3 bases and the J gene end by 5 bases; junction bases not matched to a gene: 4. CDR1 and CDR2 from the germline V gene are SGHRS and YFSETQ.

The chain links TRBV6-5 to TRBJ1-1; D perhaps matches TRBD1 (5 bases). Per germline, CDR1 MNHEY and CDR2 SVGAGI. The CDR3 has 13 amino acids. Between the trimmed V and J ends, which lost 5 bases and 4 bases, there was a span of 11 bases. The CDR3 is CASSQGRITEAFF. Here the CDR3 DNA reads TGTGCCAGCAGTCAGGGAAGAATCACTGAAGCTTTCTTT.

The chain recombines TRBV15 with TRBJ2-7; 12 bases line up with TRBD2. V shed 4 bases and J 5 bases; nucleotides not matched to a gene: 3. The germline gives CDR1 LNHNV, CDR2 YYDKDF (reference sequence). CDR3 length: 14 amino acids. This CDR3 is CATSTTSGRNEQYF. CDR3 nucleotide sequence: TGTGCCACCAGCACCACTAGCGGGAGGAACGAGCAGTACTTC.

This clone was counted only a few times. The chain is built from TRBV2 and TRBJ2-7, with 8 positions matching TRBD1. The CDR3 runs to 15 residues. V lost 5 bases to trimming and J lost 7 bases; unmatched junction nucleotides: 13. Germline loops: CDR1 SNHLY, CDR2 FYNNEI. Here the CDR3 reads CASSRLRQGLGEQYF. DNA for the CDR3: TGTGCCAGCAGTCGCTTGAGACAGGGGTTGGGGGAGCAGTACTTC.

The chain is built from TRBV5-1 and TRBJ2-4; TRBD1 matches 10 bases. This CDR3 is 16 amino acids long. The junction had 11 bases not matched to a gene; V was cut back by 4 bases and J by 7 bases. Germline CDR1 is SGHRS and CDR2 is YFSETQ. The CDR3, as DNA: TGCGCCAGCAGCCCTCGGGGAGACAGGGGGCAGAACATTCAGTACTTC. Its protein is CASSPRGDRGQNIQYF.

The chain combines TRBV7-9 with TRBJ2-2; D is perhaps TRBD1 (6 bases). Germline V gene lookup returns CDR1 SEHNR and CDR2 FQNEAQ (reference sequence). The CDR3 has 16 amino acids. V shed 7 bases and J shed 6 bases, with 21 bases lying between them. Here the CDR3 DNA reads TGTGCCAGCAAACCCAGAACAGGGCCCGCCGCCGGGGAGCTGTTTTTT. This codes for CASKPRTGPAAGELFF. Supplemented by reference TRBV7-9 and TRBJ2-2, the full variable domain reads DTGVSQNPRHKITKRGQNVTFRCDPISEHNRLYWYRQTLGQGPEFLTYFQNEAQLEKSRLLSDRFSAERPKGSFSTLEIQRTEQGDSAMYLCASKPRTGPAAGELFFGEGSRLTVL.

J is TRBJ1-4 and V is TRBV27, with D uncertain. V shed 5 bases and J shed 6 bases, with 4 bases lying between them. Germline CDR1 and CDR2: MNHEY and SMNVEV (reference sequence). The CDR3 covers 11 residues. This chain's CDR3 is CASSNYEKLFF. The CDR3 DNA follows: TGTGCCAGCAGTAACTATGAAAAACTGTTTTTT. The complete variable domain, with remaining parts taken from reference TRBV27 and TRBJ1-4, reads EAQVTQNPRYLITVTGKKLTVTCSQNMNHEYMSWYRQDPGLGLRQIYYSMNVEVTDKGDVPEGYKVSRKEKRNFPLILESPSPNQTSLYFCASSNYEKLFFGSGTQLSVL.

The J gene is TRBJ2-2, the V gene TRBV9; weak D call: TRBD2 (6 bases). V shed 3 bases and J shed 9 bases, with 18 bases lying between them. This CDR3 comprises 15 residues. CDR1 and CDR2 (germline): SGDLS, YYNGEE. The DNA of the CDR3 is TGTGCCAGCAGCGACGGGACTGGATTAATCCGGGAGCTGTTTTTT. This encodes CASSDGTGLIRELFF.

J is TRBJ2-3 and V is TRBV7-2; 11 nucleotides match TRBD2. CDR1 is SGHTA, CDR2 FQGNSA, per germline. V trimming: 4 bases; J trimming: 5 bases; junction bases outside the gene matches: 8. The CDR3 is made up of 16 amino acids. CDR3 DNA sequence: TGTGCCAGCAGCTCGGGACTAGCGGCGATTCAAGATACGCAGTATTTT. Its protein is CASSSGLAAIQDTQYF.

The V gene is TRBV4-3, the J gene TRBJ2-2; 11 positions match TRBD2. The CDR3 spans 15 residues. V lost 2 bases and J lost 7; bases outside the gene matches: 3. Germline-derived CDR1 and CDR2 are LGHNA and YSLEER. The CDR3 reads CASSQLAGGIGELFF. The CDR3 DNA reads as TGCGCCAGCAGCCAACTAGCGGGAGGAATCGGGGAGCTGTTTTTT.

The genes are TRBV4-1 and TRBJ1-2, with D perhaps matching TRBD1 (6 bases). Germline V CDR1 and CDR2: MGHRA, YSYEKL. The CDR3 is made up of 16 amino acids. The germline V and J ends were trimmed by 1 base and 4 bases, with 16 bases remaining between them. CDR3 DNA sequence: TGCGCCAGCAGCCAAGCCTCTGGGGGGGCAAGCTATGGCTACACCTTC. Its protein is CASSQASGGASYGYTF.

The rearrangement joins TRBV6-5 to TRBJ2-2; D is perhaps TRBD1 (6 bases). The CDR3 runs to 16 residues. V lost 2 bases, J lost 4 bases, and 14 bases lay in between. CDR1 MNHEY and CDR2 SVGAGI come from the germline V gene. The CDR3 DNA is TGTGCCAGCAGTTACAATATAGGACAGTTCACCGGGGAGCTGTTTTTT. Amino acids: CASSYNIGQFTGELFF.

CDR3: CASSPDIAGVGNEQFF. Here the CDR3 DNA reads TGTGCCAGCAGTCCCGACATTGCGGGTGTTGGCAATGAGCAGTTCTTC. This rearrangement joins TRBV6-4 to TRBJ2-1, with a weak D call TRBD2 (5 bases). The CDR3 sequence is 16 residues long. Trimming pared 5 bases from V and 6 bases from J, leaving 20 bases between. Germline V CDR1 and CDR2: MRHNA, SNTAGT.

A note on this clone: The junction does not match germline at one end; this may be a read error. The chain employs TRBV4-1 and TRBJ1-2, with D hard to call. Germline V lookup: CDR1 MGHRA, CDR2 YSYEKL. This CDR3 is built from 15 residues. CDR3 sequence: CASSQVAEMLYGYTF. CDR3 nucleotides: TGTGCCAGCAGCCAAGTGGCAGAAATGCTCTATGGCTACACCTTC.

This chain connects TRBV18 to TRBJ2-3; D gene ambiguous. The CDR3 length is 13 residues. Per the germline V gene, CDR1 is KGHSH and CDR2 is LQKENI. Trimming stripped 3 bases from V and 0 bases from J, with 4 bases between. The CDR3 coding sequence is TGTGCCAGCTCACCTCCTAGCACAGATACGCAGTATTTT. Its translation is CASSPPSTDTQYF. The full variable domain, its missing parts supplied by reference TRBV18 and TRBJ2-3, is NAGVMQNPRHLVRRRGQEARLRCSPMKGHSHVYWYRQLPEEGLKFMVYLQKENIIDESGMPKERFSAEFPKEGPSILRIQQVVRGDSAAYFCASSPPSTDTQYFGPGTRLTVL.

This chain joins TRBV11-3 and TRBJ2-3, with TRBD2 identical over 9 bases. The germline V gene has CDR1 SGHNT and CDR2 YENEEA. The ends lost 3 bases at V and 1 base at J; junction bases unmatched: 14. The CDR3 is 19 amino acids. The CDR3 nucleotides read TGTGCCAGCAGCTTTTTTTGGTTGCGGGAGGGCCTAGGCACAGATACGCAGTATTTT. Translated, it gives CASSFFWLREGLGTDTQYF.

The rearrangement uses TRBV9 and TRBJ1-3; no clear D gene. V gave up 0 bases and J gave up 0 bases, with 7 bases separating them. CDR1 SGDLS and CDR2 YYNGEE come from the germline V gene. The CDR3 consists of 15 residues. CDR3 sequence reads: CASSVADTSGNTIYF. The DNA of the CDR3 is TGTGCCAGCAGCGTAGCCGACACCTCTGGAAACACCATATATTTT.